The clone carrying this T cell receptor beta chain appeared many times. What it recognizes is unknown. The TCR beta CDR3 regions underwent amplification using RNA transcripts as the source. HTBI primers were employed in a first-round RT-PCR of the TCR CDR3. TCRdb re-analysed the multiplex PCR reads in MiXCR, keeping a single row per CDR3 protein. The sample holds approximately 210,000 distinct CDR3 sequences, approximately 17% seen once. These data are taken from a study of T cells in Graves' hyperthyroidism and ophthalmopathy. On the study more broadly: Sampling of peripheral blood happened at initial diagnosis, prior to any treatment.

A lack of ophthalmopathy progression within 18 months defined stable Graves' hyperthyroidism. Diagnoses used clinical symptoms, serum thyroxine and TRAb, thyroid ultrasound and orbital computed tomography. Study-wide findings and caveats: Ophthalmopathy was predicted by the model a median of about 6.7 months ahead of onset.

The germline gives CDR1 SNHLY, CDR2 FYNNEI. V was cut by 7 bases and J by 4 bases, with 14 bases left in between. The CDR3 runs 14 residues. V is TRBV2 and J is TRBJ2-1, with D possibly TRBD1 on 6 matching bases. Source material: blood. This sequence originates from a man aged 50-59 years with Graves' hyperthyroidism. The CDR3, as DNA: TGTGCCAGCAACCAACGACAGGTATACAATGAGCAGTTCTTC. As protein: CASNQRQVYNEQFF.